Below are 9 T cell receptor beta chains sequenced from a single sample in a study of blood T cells in healthy people across ages. For the second PCR, which ran for roughly 6 to 12 cycles, a sample-barcoded 5' primer and a J-beta primer mix were used. TCRdb independently ran MiXCR on the 5' RACE reads; one entry per CDR3 protein. Here the sample spans hundreds of thousands of distinct CDR3 sequences, approximately 60% being singletons. What was sequenced was blood. Receptors were obtained from a man aged 35-49 years in good health.

This clonotype came up a few times. The gene calls are TRBV27 and TRBJ2-5, with 12 bases lining up with TRBD2. Trimming removed 3 bases from V and 4 bases from J; junction bases left unmatched: 9. The germline CDR1 and CDR2 sequences are MNHEY and SMNVEV (reference sequence). The CDR3 spans 17 residues. The DNA of the CDR3 is TGTGCCAGCAGTTTCGTGTCTAGCGGGGGGGCATTAGAGACCCAGTACTTC. It specifies CASSFVSSGGALETQYF.

The chain couples TRBV12-3 or TRBV12-4 to TRBJ2-1; D not certain. This CDR3 has 11 amino acids. V lost 4 bases to trimming and J lost 15 bases, with 13 bases between them. The CDR3: CASSYIRAVFF. The CDR3 coding sequence is TGTGCCAGCAGTTATATTCGGGCCGTGTTCTTC.

The V and J genes are TRBV5-1 and TRBJ2-5, with D possibly matching TRBD2 (6 bases). From germline, CDR1 is SGHRS and CDR2 YFSETQ. V was trimmed by 0 bases and J by 13 bases, leaving 19 bases between them. This CDR3 contains 14 residues. CDR3 protein: CASSLGGNSYERYF. CDR3 coding DNA: TGCGCCAGCAGCTTGGGCGGGAACTCCTACGAGCGGTACTTC.

This clonotype occurred a few times. Here the CDR3 reads CASSSGTGSFPYEQYF. DNA of the CDR3: TGCGCCAGCAGCAGCGGGACAGGGTCTTTTCCCTACGAGCAGTACTTC. The chain carries TRBV5-1 and TRBJ2-7; 9 bases are a match to TRBD1. The CDR3 length is 16 residues. CDR1 is SGHRS, CDR2 YFSETQ, per germline. V trimming: 4 bases; J trimming: 2 bases; junction bases outside the gene matches: 10.

This sequence joins TRBV20-1 and TRBJ2-1, with D possibly being TRBD1 (5 bases). The CDR3 is made up of 14 amino acids. The V gene lost 2 bases and the J gene lost 3 bases, with 11 bases spanning the gap. Germline V gene sequence: CDR1 DFQATT, CDR2 SNEGSKA (reference sequence). CDR3 coding DNA: TGCAGTGCTAGACCCCAGGGTGGCTACAATGAGCAGTTCTTC. This translates into CSARPQGGYNEQFF.

This clonotype was found a few times. The chain links TRBV20-1 to TRBJ2-1; tentatively, D is TRBD1 (5 bases). Trimming took off 7 bases at V and 6 bases at J, with 16 bases between the two ends. Germline V gene lookup returns CDR1 DFQATT and CDR2 SNEGSKA (reference sequence). This CDR3 contains 13 residues. As DNA, the CDR3 is TGCAGTGTCCCGGTTTTGGGGCGCAATGAGCAGTTCTTC. The encoded protein is CSVPVLGRNEQFF.

The chain carries TRBV6-4 and TRBJ2-1; the D call may be TRBD1 or TRBD2 (6 bases each). The V gene's germline CDR1 is MRHNA and CDR2 SNTAGT. Between the trimmed V and J ends, which lost 5 bases and 6 bases, there was a span of 11 bases. The CDR3 length is 13 residues. CDR3 region: CASSTEGGNEQFF. DNA of the CDR3: TGTGCCAGCAGTACAGAGGGGGGCAATGAGCAGTTCTTC.

CDR3 nucleotide sequence: TGTGCCAGCAGCTTTTCGGGGCTATCCATGGCGGGATCTCAGAACACCGGGGAGCTGTTTTTT. Translating it yields CASSFSGLSMAGSQNTGELFF. V usage is TRBV7-3 and J usage is TRBJ2-2, with D possibly being TRBD2 (6 bases). The CDR3 is made up of 21 amino acids. V was pared by 3 bases and J by 1 base, with 27 bases between. Germline V gene sequence: CDR1 SGHTA, CDR2 FQGTGA.

This clonotype was observed a handful of times. The V call is TRBV27, the J call TRBJ1-6; D unresolved. V lost 1 base and J 9 bases, leaving 13 bases between the germline ends. The germline V gene encodes CDR1 MNHEY and CDR2 SMNVEV (reference sequence). The CDR3 length is 15 residues. CDR3 DNA sequence: TGTGCCAGCAGTTTATTACAGACCGCCACTTCACCCCTCCACTTT. Protein sequence: CASSLLQTATSPLHF.